Below, 13 T cell receptor beta chains from the same sample are listed, as sequenced in a study of shared clonotypes between healthy human individuals. Method: immunoSEQ multiplex PCR; TCRdb's copy keeps in-frame clones and lacks some. This table has some 2,100,000 clones, roughly 95% appearing once. The sequenced material came from naive CD4+ T cells sorted from blood. The subset here: CD45RA+ positively selected. All receptors derive from a man aged 18 to 29 in good health.

This sequence joins TRBV2 and TRBJ1-2; TRBD1 is a possible D gene (5 bases). Germline lookup yields CDR1 SNHLY and CDR2 FYNNEI. The CDR3 runs to 14 residues. V lost 6 bases to trimming and J lost 2 bases, with 13 bases between them. The DNA for the CDR3 is TGTGCCAGCAGGCCAGGGCGGATAAACTATGGCTACACCTTC. Amino acid sequence: CASRPGRINYGYTF.

The chain recombines TRBV4-3 with TRBJ2-5; 11 bases fit TRBD1. Per germline, CDR1 LGHNA and CDR2 YSLEER. CDR3 length: 14 amino acids. Trimming removed 5 bases from V and 5 bases from J; junction bases left unmatched: 4. CDR3 protein: CASSEGQGDETQYF. CDR3 nucleotides: TGCGCCAGCAGCGAGGGACAGGGGGATGAGACCCAGTACTTC.

Details on this clone: At the DNA level, this CDR3 is encoded by other sequences in the same sample as well. V gene TRBV5-1 combines with J gene TRBJ2-5, with 14 positions matching TRBD2. This CDR3 is built from 17 residues. With V trimmed by 4 bases and J by 1 base, 6 bases remained unmatched. Germline CDR1 SGHRS, CDR2 YFSETQ. CDR3 DNA sequence: TGCGCCAGCAGCAAGGGACTAGCGGGAGTAGGCCAAGAGACCCAGTACTTC. Translating gives CASSKGLAGVGQETQYF.

The genes are TRBV19 and TRBJ1-1; 10 nucleotides align to TRBD1. In germline, CDR1 is LNHDA, CDR2 SQIVND (reference sequence). The CDR3 contains 16 residues. The V and J ends lost 6 bases and 6 bases, in that order; junction bases with no gene match: 13. In nucleotides, the CDR3 is TGTGCCAGTAGGCCACTACGGGGACAGGGGACGCCTGAAGCTTTCTTT. Its translation is CASRPLRGQGTPEAFF.

The rearrangement joins TRBV2 to TRBJ2-7, with a tentative D call TRBD1 (5 bases). CDR3 length equals 15 residues. Germline CDR1 reads SNHLY; CDR2 reads FYNNEI. V lost 5 bases, J lost 0 bases, and 14 bases lay in between. The CDR3 sequence is CASSQDTKGSYEQYF. In DNA form, the CDR3 reads TGTGCCAGCAGTCAGGACACGAAGGGCTCCTACGAGCAGTACTTC.

The chain has TRBV6-5 and TRBJ2-7; D is perhaps TRBD1 or TRBD2 (7 bases each). The V end was cut by 2 bases, the J end by 0 bases, with 14 bases between. The V gene's germline CDR1 is MNHEY and CDR2 SVGAGI. The CDR3 is 16 amino acids. The CDR3 DNA sequence: TGTGCCAGCAGTTACCGGGCGGGGGACAGCTCCTACGAGCAGTACTTC. It is translated as CASSYRAGDSSYEQYF.

About this clone itself: Other DNA variants within this sample encode the same CDR3. This chain joins TRBV5-6 and TRBJ2-2; D remains ambiguous. CDR1 and CDR2 from the germline V gene are SGHDT and YYEEEE. The V gene lost 3 bases and the J gene lost 0 bases, with 6 bases spanning the gap. There are 14 residues in the CDR3. The CDR3 protein is CASSSSPNTGELFF. The CDR3 DNA sequence: TGTGCCAGCAGCTCCTCCCCGAACACCGGGGAGCTGTTTTTT.

This clone was seen only once. Compared with germline, one end of the junction differs, possibly owing to a read error. This CDR3 is also generated by other DNA sequences in the sample. This chain connects TRBV4-1 to TRBJ2-7; a possible D gene is TRBD1 (5 bases). This CDR3 contains 15 residues. The V gene's germline CDR1 is MGHRA and CDR2 YSYEKL. The CDR3 reads CASSQESRERNEQYF. CDR3 in DNA: TGCGCCAGCAGTCAAGAATCCAGGGAAAGAAACGAGCAGTACTTC.

The rearrangement links TRBV5-1 to TRBJ1-5; a possible D gene is TRBD1 (5 bases). Deletions cut 4 bases from V and 9 bases from J, with 20 bases between. This CDR3 is 15 amino acids long. The germline V gene has CDR1 SGHRS and CDR2 YFSETQ. CDR3 coding DNA: TGCGCCAGCAGCCCCGACCCAGGGTCCTATATGCCCCAGCATTTT. This sequence encodes CASSPDPGSYMPQHF.

This clone was detected only once. V is TRBV7-2 and J is TRBJ2-7, with D possibly matching TRBD1 (6 bases). Germline CDR1 is SGHTA and CDR2 is FQGNSA. This CDR3 contains 15 residues. V lost 7 bases to trimming and J lost 0 bases, with 16 bases between them. The CDR3 bases are TGTGCCAGCAAGCCATACAGGGATCCCTCCTACGAGCAGTACTTC. Its protein product is CASKPYRDPSYEQYF.

This chain connects TRBV19 to TRBJ1-1; D uncertain. V was clipped by 6 bases and J by 1 base, with 9 bases between them. The CDR3 is 13 amino acids. From germline, CDR1 is LNHDA and CDR2 SQIVND (reference sequence). CDR3 in amino acids: CASRTMQNTEAFF. DNA of the CDR3: TGTGCCAGTAGAACAATGCAGAACACTGAAGCTTTCTTT.

The rearrangement links TRBV28 to TRBJ2-7; weak D call: TRBD1 (6 bases). Trimming left V 4 bases short and J 2 bases short, with 12 bases between. This CDR3 contains 14 residues. CDR1 MDHEN and CDR2 SYDVKM come from the germline V gene. The CDR3 reads CASSSGTIAYEQYF. The CDR3 DNA reads TGTGCCAGCAGTTCGGGGACAATCGCCTACGAGCAGTACTTC.

CDR3 DNA: TGTGCCAGCAGCTTAGGTCCGACAGCCACAGAGACCCAGTACTTC. Amino acids: CASSLGPTATETQYF. J is TRBJ2-5 and V is TRBV7-2, with D possibly being TRBD1 (5 bases). V was trimmed by 1 base and J by 4 bases, leaving 13 bases between them. Germline V gene lookup returns CDR1 SGHTA and CDR2 FQGNSA. The length of the CDR3 is 15 residues.